The next 25 T cell receptor beta chains were all read from a single sample in a study of lymphopenia after photon versus proton radiotherapy. Sequencing used immunoSEQ multiplex PCR; TCRdb keeps in-frame clones, though not all of them. In the table there are approximately 30,000 clones, 94% of which are singletons. This specimen consisted of peripheral blood, obtained from a patient treated with photon-based radiotherapy. These receptors originate from a woman aged 50 to 65 with cholangiocarcinoma.

The sample holds one count of this clone. DNA for the CDR3: TGCGCCAGCAGCCACACCCCAGGGGGCTGGGGAAACACCATATATTTT. Translation gives CASSHTPGGWGNTIYF. The V gene is TRBV4-3, the J gene TRBJ1-3; 8 bases match TRBD1. Germline lookup yields CDR1 LGHNA and CDR2 YSLEER. The J segment lost 4 bases and the V segment lost 3 bases, leaving 8 bases of the junction unmatched. This CDR3 has 16 residues.

This clone was seen just once. V usage is TRBV9 and J usage is TRBJ1-1; 7 bases match TRBD1. V lost 3 bases, J lost 1 base, and 3 bases stayed unmatched. This CDR3 has 14 residues. Per the germline V gene, CDR1 is SGDLS and CDR2 is YYNGEE. In DNA, the CDR3 is TGTGCCAGCAGCGGGGGACAGACGAACACTGAAGCTTTCTTT. This encodes CASSGGQTNTEAFF.

The chain uses TRBV7-2 and TRBJ2-2; tentative D call: TRBD1 (6 bases). The CDR3 consists of 15 residues. V was cut by 4 bases and J by 1 base, with 10 bases left in between. Germline V CDR1 and CDR2: SGHTA, FQGNSA. CDR3 sequence reads: CASSSSGQNTGELFF. Here the CDR3 DNA reads TGTGCCAGCAGCTCCTCGGGACAGAACACCGGGGAGCTGTTTTTT.

This chain uses TRBV6-1 with TRBJ1-2; tentatively, D is TRBD1 (6 bases). The CDR3 runs to 13 residues. Between the trimmed V and J ends, which lost 7 bases and 4 bases, there was a span of 13 bases. Germline assignment: CDR1 MNHNS and CDR2 SASEGT. The CDR3 region has the DNA TGTGCCAGCATACCAGGGGTGTCCTATGGCTACACCTTC. Its protein is CASIPGVSYGYTF.

Only one count was recorded for this clone. This chain links TRBV4-3 with TRBJ2-1; 7 bases match TRBD2. CDR1 is LGHNA, CDR2 YSLEER, per germline. This CDR3 spans 17 amino acids. The V segment lost 1 base and the J segment 0 bases; nucleotides outside the gene matches: 6. The CDR3 loop is CASSQGGGVSSYNEQFF. CDR3 DNA: TGCGCCAGCAGCCAAGGGGGGGGTGTTAGCTCCTACAATGAGCAGTTCTTC.

This chain joins TRBV30 and TRBJ2-7; no firm D call. From germline, CDR1 is GTSNPN and CDR2 SVGIG (reference sequence). The CDR3 runs 13 residues. Trimming took 3 bases from V and 4 from J, leaving 13 bases between them. CDR3 residues: CAWSLDLTYEQYF. As DNA, the CDR3 is TGTGCCTGGAGCCTGGATCTAACATACGAGCAGTACTTC. Based on the CDR3 plus reference TRBV30 and TRBJ2-7, the full variable domain is SQTIHQWPATLVQPVGSPLSLECTVEGTSNPNLYWYRQAAGRGLQLLFYSVGIGQISSEVPQNLSASRPQDRQFILSSKKLLLSDSGFYLCAWSLDLTYEQYFGPGTRLTVT.

CDR3 DNA: TGCAGCGCCGACGCCACCGGGGAGCTGTTTTTT. It encodes CSADATGELFF. The chain has TRBV29-1 and TRBJ2-2; no definite D call. Germline CDR1 SQVTM, CDR2 ANQGSEA. V was pared by 7 bases and J by 4 bases, with 7 bases between. The CDR3 has 11 residues.

The V call is TRBV18, the J call TRBJ2-5, with TRBD2 matching 8 bases. The CDR3 length is 15 residues. The germline V gene encodes CDR1 KGHSH and CDR2 LQKENI. V lost 3 bases and J lost 5; bases outside the gene matches: 8. The CDR3 here is CASSPRGARGETQYF. In nucleotides, the CDR3 is TGTGCCAGCTCACCGCGGGGGGCCAGGGGTGAGACCCAGTACTTC.

J is TRBJ1-2 and V is TRBV30; a weak D match, TRBD1 (6 bases). The ends were cut back, 4 bases at V and 2 bases at J, with 11 bases in the middle. CDR1 and CDR2 from the germline V gene are GTSNPN and SVGIG (reference sequence). CDR3 length equals 13 residues. The CDR3 sequence is CAWIRDRNYGYTF. The CDR3, as DNA: TGTGCCTGGATCCGCGACAGGAACTATGGCTACACCTTC.

The chain has TRBV28 and TRBJ1-1; D is unclear. Trimming pared 5 bases from V and 1 base from J, leaving 14 bases between. The CDR3 extends over 15 amino acids. Germline CDR1 reads MDHEN; CDR2 reads SYDVKM. CDR3 protein: CASSPRFVGNTEAFF. The CDR3 DNA sequence: TGTGCCAGCAGTCCCCGGTTTGTTGGGAACACTGAAGCTTTCTTT.

This clone was observed once. The CDR3 spells CAWSVGNSGGTSTDTQYF. In DNA, the CDR3 is TGTGCCTGGAGTGTCGGGAACAGCGGGGGGACAAGCACAGATACGCAGTATTTT. The V and J genes are TRBV30 and TRBJ2-3, with 9 bases identical to TRBD2. Looked up from germline, CDR1 is GTSNPN and CDR2 is SVGIG (reference sequence). Trimming cost V 0 bases and J 0 bases; bases outside gene matches: 10. The CDR3 is 18 amino acids.

The J gene is TRBJ2-2, the V gene TRBV7-2, with a possible D match to TRBD1 (5 bases). The length of the CDR3 is 16 residues. The germline gives CDR1 SGHTA, CDR2 FQGNSA. V lost 0 bases, J lost 1 base, and 9 bases lay in between. Here the CDR3 reads CASSLASQVNTGELFF. CDR3 sequence (DNA): TGTGCCAGCAGCTTAGCTTCACAGGTGAACACCGGGGAGCTGTTTTTT.

The chain combines TRBV19 with TRBJ1-1; 10 bases fit TRBD1. Germline CDR1 and CDR2: LNHDA and SQIVND (reference sequence). V shed 6 bases, J shed 2 bases, and the junction held 3 bases outside the gene matches. This CDR3 contains 14 residues. The DNA of the CDR3 is TGTGCCAGTAGGGACAGGGGGGGTAACACTGAAGCTTTCTTT. This encodes CASRDRGGNTEAFF.

This chain links TRBV7-2 with TRBJ2-3; the D is unclear. This CDR3 region has 16 residues. Germline V gene data show CDR1 as SGHTA and CDR2 as FQGNSA. Trimming took 4 bases from V and 2 from J, leaving 16 bases between them. CDR3 region: CASSSQIPGPTDTQYF. The CDR3 DNA reads TGTGCCAGCAGCTCCCAAATCCCAGGCCCCACAGATACGCAGTATTTT.

The rearrangement uses TRBV30 and TRBJ1-1; a weak D match, TRBD1 (5 bases). The germline V gene has CDR1 GTSNPN and CDR2 SVGIG (reference sequence). The CDR3 sequence is 15 residues long. The V and J ends lost 3 bases and 5 bases respectively, with 19 bases between them. The CDR3 coding sequence is TGTGCCTGGAGCAAATCCCGGGGCATTCGGACTGAAGCTTTCTTT. This translates into CAWSKSRGIRTEAFF. The complete variable domain, with remaining parts taken from reference TRBV30 and TRBJ1-1, reads SQTIHQWPATLVQPVGSPLSLECTVEGTSNPNLYWYRQAAGRGLQLLFYSVGIGQISSEVPQNLSASRPQDRQFILSSKKLLLSDSGFYLCAWSKSRGIRTEAFFGQGTRLTVV.

Only a few counts were recorded for this clone. The chain links TRBV7-9 to TRBJ2-7; weak D call: TRBD2 (7 bases). The V end was cut by 10 bases, the J end by 3 bases, with 16 bases between. The CDR3 has 13 amino acids. In germline, CDR1 is SEHNR, CDR2 FQNEAQ (reference sequence). The CDR3 is CATSGRGNYEQYF. CDR3 nucleotides: TGTGCCACCTCGGGGAGGGGGAACTACGAGCAGTACTTC.

The chain couples TRBV7-2 to TRBJ1-5; D is unclear. V was trimmed by 0 bases and J by 8 bases, leaving 14 bases between them. Germline V gives CDR1 SGHTA, CDR2 FQGNSA. This CDR3 has 15 amino acids. CDR3 sequence (DNA): TGTGCCAGCAGCTTAGCTCTCGGTAGGACGGAGCCCCAGCATTTT. Translated, it gives CASSLALGRTEPQHF.

The chain links TRBV7-9 to TRBJ2-3; D is unclear. The CDR3 is 16 residues long. In germline, CDR1 is SEHNR, CDR2 FQNEAQ (reference sequence). Trimming cost V 5 bases and J 3 bases, with 18 bases left between them. The CDR3 protein is CASSQLYGARTDTQYF. CDR3 bases: TGTGCCAGCAGCCAACTTTATGGAGCCCGAACAGATACGCAGTATTTT. The full variable domain, rest sourced from reference TRBV7-9 and TRBJ2-3, is DTGVSQNPRHKITKRGQNVTFRCDPISEHNRLYWYRQTLGQGPEFLTYFQNEAQLEKSRLLSDRFSAERPKGSFSTLEIQRTEQGDSAMYLCASSQLYGARTDTQYFGPGTRLTVL.

DNA for the CDR3: TGTGCCAGCAGTGAAAACCGAGACTATGGCTACACCTTC. It is translated as CASSENRDYGYTF. The chain has TRBV6-1 and TRBJ1-2; no clear D. CDR3 length equals 13 residues. Trimming shortened V by 2 bases and J by 3 bases, and 7 bases separated the two germline ends. Germline V lookup: CDR1 MNHNS, CDR2 SASEGT.

In this sample, this clone turned up once. The V gene is TRBV18, the J gene TRBJ1-3; D remains unclear. The CDR3 is made up of 15 amino acids. Trimming took 3 bases from V and 0 from J, leaving 9 bases between them. Germline V gene lookup returns CDR1 KGHSH and CDR2 LQKENI. CDR3: CASSPREGSGNTIYF. The CDR3 nucleotides are TGTGCCAGCTCACCTCGAGAGGGCTCTGGAAACACCATATATTTT.

This chain links TRBV29-1 with TRBJ2-2; 7 bases are a match to TRBD1. Trimming at V came to 8 bases and at J to 3 bases, leaving 6 bases not matched to a gene. The germline V gene has CDR1 SQVTM and CDR2 ANQGSEA. This CDR3 is built from 13 residues. CDR3 amino acids: CSSRQGHTGELFF. In DNA, the CDR3 is TGCAGCTCGAGACAGGGACACACCGGGGAGCTGTTTTTT.

This clone was counted once. The chain is built from TRBV19 and TRBJ2-6; D perhaps matches TRBD2 (6 bases). The germline V gene has CDR1 LNHDA and CDR2 SQIVND (reference sequence). The CDR3 totals 16 residues. V dropped 7 bases and J dropped 1 base, with 14 bases sitting between them. The CDR3 protein is CASIRGTVSGANVLTF. The CDR3 DNA reads TGTGCCAGTATCCGGGGGACTGTATCTGGGGCCAACGTCCTGACTTTC.

The V call is TRBV4-1, the J call TRBJ1-2; D is unclear. Germline CDR1 and CDR2: MGHRA and YSYEKL. The germline V and J ends were trimmed by 2 bases and 7 bases, with 20 bases remaining between them. The CDR3 length is 16 residues. CDR3 nucleotide sequence: TGCGCCAGCAGCCAAACCCCAGGATTCGGTCAAGCTGGCTACACCTTC. This encodes CASSQTPGFGQAGYTF.

This clone has just one count. The chain uses TRBV5-1 and TRBJ2-1, with 10 bases identical to TRBD2. This CDR3 spans 15 amino acids. Trimming removed 4 bases from V and 7 bases from J; junction bases left unmatched: 8. Germline lookup yields CDR1 SGHRS and CDR2 YFSETQ. The CDR3 bases are TGCGCCAGCAGCAGGACTAGCGGCCCCGGGAATGAGCAGTTCTTC. Protein: CASSRTSGPGNEQFF.

The chain is built from TRBV4-1 and TRBJ2-7; D may be TRBD1 (5 bases). The CDR3 is 16 amino acids. Germline V gene lookup returns CDR1 MGHRA and CDR2 YSYEKL. V was shortened by 1 base and J by 0 bases, with 13 bases between the two germline ends. The CDR3 loop is CASSQVSQVNSYEQYF. The CDR3 coding sequence is TGCGCCAGCAGCCAAGTGTCACAGGTGAACTCCTACGAGCAGTACTTC.